This entry concerns a single T cell receptor beta chain. The sample belongs to a study of T cells in Graves' hyperthyroidism and ophthalmopathy. Amplification targeted TCR beta CDR3 regions from RNA transcripts. TCR CDR3 regions were first amplified by RT-PCR with HTBI primers. TCRdb passed the multiplex PCR reads through MiXCR, listing each CDR3 protein once. Counted here are roughly 710,000 distinct CDR3 sequences, roughly a third occurring once; the ten biggest clones make up around 32%. Stable hyperthyroidism: no ophthalmopathy progression over 18 months of follow-up. The authors took PBMCs from 8 to 10 ml fresh peripheral blood. The CDR3 has 16 residues. Germline V gene data show CDR1 as MDHEN and CDR2 as SYDVKM. V was shortened by 7 bases and J by 7 bases, with 25 bases between the two germline ends.

Specimen: blood. The source is a woman aged 40 to 50 with Graves' hyperthyroidism. The chain recombines TRBV28 with TRBJ1-2; D is possibly TRBD1 (6 bases). CDR3 sequence reads: CASTLDTGGGYGGYTF. CDR3 sequence (DNA): TGTGCCAGCACCTTAGACACCGGGGGGGGCTACGGTGGCTACACCTTC.